This T cell receptor beta chain was documented in a study of cytomegalovirus exposure and HLA in healthy donors. Study-wide context: In an early release, HLA-typed donors contributed tens of millions of unique TCR sequences. Study-level results: Sequencing likely produced, as an artifact, a cluster of highly shared sequence variants. Among donors in an Asian-associated ancestry cluster, a later analysis reportedly found fewer N-insertions than the approximately 670-donor mean.

With regard to this clone: Its target is unknown.

13 Jbeta primers and 60 Vbeta primers were used for the PCR. TCRdb's table, derived via immunoSEQ multiplex PCR, lists solely in-frame clones and lacks some. Of about 98,000 clones listed, around four fifths are singletons. The V gene's germline CDR1 is LGHNT and CDR2 FRNRAP. This CDR3 has 14 residues. V lost 8 bases and J lost 4, with 17 bases in between. This clonotype was sampled from a female donor in good health and CMV-seropositive. Material: PBMCs. The chain carries TRBV12-5 and TRBJ1-1; a possible D gene is TRBD1 (5 bases). Here the CDR3 DNA reads TGTGCTAGTTCCCGCTTTCACGGGGGCACTGAAGCTTTCTTT. Residues: CASSRFHGGTEAFF.